Listed below are T cell receptor beta chains from one sample, sequenced in a study of technical replicates of blood from a handful of donors. Using immunoSEQ multiplex PCR, the repertoire was profiled, and TCRdb retains in-frame clones only, with some absent. The table records tens of thousands of clones, approximately 94% of them present only once. The sample comprised T cells isolated from PBMCs. These receptors originate from a human donor in good health. The CDR3 runs from the conserved cysteine through the conserved F or W. Fields, in order: clone size, J gene, V gene, D gene, CDR3 protein, CDR3 DNA. D genes are given only for firm matches. Part of the rows lack a size; the others show once, few, many or a class for expanded clones.

abundance: .
j_gene: TRBJ2-7
v_gene: TRBV27
d_gene: TRBD1
CDR3aa: CASRDPKDRSPFEQYF
CDR3nt: TGTGCCAGCAGAGACCCGAAGGACAGGTCACCTTTCGAGCAGTACTTC

abundance: .
j_gene: TRBJ2-7
v_gene: TRBV5-1
d_gene: .
CDR3aa: CASSPGQREQYF
CDR3nt: TGCGCCAGCAGCCCGGGACAACGCGAGCAGTACTTC

abundance: once
j_gene: TRBJ2-3
v_gene: TRBV5-1
d_gene: TRBD1
CDR3aa: CASRGTWTGEKYTQYF
CDR3nt: TGCGCCAGCAGGGGCACATGGACAGGGGAGAAGTATACGCAGTATTTT

abundance: .
j_gene: TRBJ1-1
v_gene: TRBV5-1
d_gene: .
CDR3aa: CASSSSQGSLNTEAFF
CDR3nt: TGCGCCAGCAGCTCCTCGCAGGGTTCGCTGAACACTGAAGCTTTCTTT

abundance: .
j_gene: TRBJ2-7
v_gene: TRBV10-3
d_gene: TRBD2
CDR3aa: CAISPLAGGSYEQYF
CDR3nt: TGTGCCATCAGTCCCCTAGCGGGGGGTTCCTACGAGCAGTACTTC

abundance: once
j_gene: TRBJ2-7
v_gene: TRBV5-1
d_gene: .
CDR3aa: CASSPAGASYEQYF
CDR3nt: TGCGCCAGCAGCCCGGCGGGGGCCTCCTACGAGCAGTACTTC

abundance: .
j_gene: TRBJ2-7
v_gene: TRBV7-9
d_gene: TRBD1
CDR3aa: CASSLGPGGLSYEQYF
CDR3nt: TGTGCCAGCAGCTTAGGGCCAGGGGGCCTCTCCTACGAGCAGTACTTC

abundance: .
j_gene: TRBJ1-2
v_gene: TRBV29-1
d_gene: TRBD1
CDR3aa: CSVEEGGAVAGYTF
CDR3nt: TGCAGCGTTGAAGAAGGGGGCGCGGTCGCTGGCTACACCTTC

abundance: .
j_gene: TRBJ1-4
v_gene: TRBV21-1
d_gene: .
CDR3aa: CASSARQEKLFF
CDR3nt: TGTGCCAGCAGCGCCCGACAGGAAAAACTGTTTTTT

abundance: .
j_gene: TRBJ2-2
v_gene: TRBV11-2
d_gene: TRBD1
CDR3aa: CASSLPWTGGTGELFF
CDR3nt: TGTGCCAGCAGCTTGCCCTGGACAGGGGGAACCGGGGAGCTGTTTTTT

abundance: .
j_gene: TRBJ1-2
v_gene: TRBV19
d_gene: TRBD1
CDR3aa: CASRRDRGDYGYTF
CDR3nt: TGTGCCAGTCGACGGGACAGGGGAGATTATGGCTACACCTTC

abundance: .
j_gene: TRBJ2-3
v_gene: TRBV7-9
d_gene: .
CDR3aa: CASLQGVKSDTQYF
CDR3nt: TGTGCCAGCCTACAGGGTGTTAAATCAGATACGCAGTATTTT

abundance: .
j_gene: TRBJ2-3
v_gene: TRBV28
d_gene: TRBD2
CDR3aa: CASSQRLAGEEDTQYF
CDR3nt: TGTGCCAGCAGTCAAAGACTAGCGGGAGAGGAAGATACGCAGTATTTT

abundance: .
j_gene: TRBJ2-1
v_gene: TRBV27
d_gene: TRBD1
CDR3aa: CASSGGQHNEQFF
CDR3nt: TGTGCCAGCAGTGGGGGACAGCACAATGAGCAGTTCTTC

abundance: .
j_gene: TRBJ1-5
v_gene: TRBV27
d_gene: .
CDR3aa: CASSLWPGSNQPQHF
CDR3nt: TGTGCCAGCAGCCTATGGCCCGGGAGCAATCAGCCCCAGCATTTT

abundance: .
j_gene: TRBJ1-1
v_gene: TRBV2
d_gene: .
CDR3aa: CASETDNLLEAFF
CDR3nt: TGTGCCAGCGAGACAGACAACTTATTAGAAGCTTTCTTT

abundance: .
j_gene: TRBJ1-1
v_gene: TRBV27
d_gene: .
CDR3aa: CASSLGGVHLLNTEAFF
CDR3nt: TGTGCCAGCAGTTTAGGGGGGGTTCACTTGCTGAACACTGAAGCTTTCTTT

abundance: .
j_gene: TRBJ2-5
v_gene: TRBV9
d_gene: TRBD2
CDR3aa: CASSVGGGTHSPETQYF
CDR3nt: TGTGCCAGCAGCGTAGGGGGGGGGACCCACTCTCCGGAGACCCAGTACTTC

abundance: .
j_gene: TRBJ2-1
v_gene: TRBV5-1
d_gene: .
CDR3aa: CASSVGKTSSYNEQFF
CDR3nt: TGCGCCAGCAGCGTCGGGAAGACTAGCTCCTACAATGAGCAGTTCTTC

abundance: .
j_gene: TRBJ2-7
v_gene: TRBV6-1
d_gene: .
CDR3aa: CASEKWTVSYEQYF
CDR3nt: TGTGCCAGCGAAAAATGGACAGTTTCATACGAGCAGTACTTC

abundance: .
j_gene: TRBJ1-3
v_gene: TRBV13
d_gene: .
CDR3aa: CASSVERTLTSGNTIYF
CDR3nt: TGTGCCAGCAGCGTTGAGAGGACATTGACCTCTGGAAACACCATATATTTT

abundance: .
j_gene: TRBJ2-3
v_gene: TRBV2
d_gene: TRBD1
CDR3aa: CASTQQGGGTDTQYF
CDR3nt: TGTGCCAGCACACAACAGGGGGGCGGGACAGATACGCAGTATTTT

abundance: .
j_gene: TRBJ1-5
v_gene: TRBV6-6
d_gene: .
CDR3aa: CASSYSGGYSNQPQHF
CDR3nt: TGTGCCAGCAGTTACTCGGGAGGCTATAGCAATCAGCCCCAGCATTTT

abundance: .
j_gene: TRBJ1-1
v_gene: TRBV27
d_gene: TRBD1
CDR3aa: CASSPDRGGNTEAFF
CDR3nt: TGTGCCAGCAGTCCCGACAGGGGCGGGAACACTGAAGCTTTCTTT

abundance: .
j_gene: TRBJ2-7
v_gene: TRBV2
d_gene: TRBD1
CDR3aa: CASSEATGDYEQYF
CDR3nt: TGTGCCAGCAGTGAAGCGACAGGGGACTACGAGCAGTACTTC

abundance: .
j_gene: TRBJ2-1
v_gene: TRBV5-4
d_gene: .
CDR3aa: CASSLAPDEQFF
CDR3nt: TGTGCCAGCAGCTTGGCCCCAGATGAGCAGTTCTTC

abundance: .
j_gene: TRBJ1-5
v_gene: TRBV28
d_gene: .
CDR3aa: CASSLVGSVNQPQHF
CDR3nt: TGTGCCAGCAGTTTAGTGGGCAGTGTCAATCAGCCCCAGCATTTT

abundance: .
j_gene: TRBJ1-2
v_gene: TRBV15
d_gene: TRBD1
CDR3aa: CATSPRTGNGYTF
CDR3nt: TGTGCCACCAGCCCTCGGACAGGGAATGGCTACACCTTC

abundance: .
j_gene: TRBJ2-2
v_gene: TRBV11-2
d_gene: .
CDR3aa: CASSSSPGATNTGELFF
CDR3nt: TGTGCCAGCAGCTCGTCCCCAGGGGCTACGAACACCGGGGAGCTGTTTTTT

abundance: .
j_gene: TRBJ2-1
v_gene: TRBV9
d_gene: TRBD2
CDR3aa: CASSVGIAGGLHEQFF
CDR3nt: TGTGCCAGCAGCGTAGGGATAGCGGGGGGGCTCCATGAGCAGTTCTTC

abundance: .
j_gene: TRBJ1-2
v_gene: TRBV6-5
d_gene: .
CDR3aa: CASSYSQARYGYTF
CDR3nt: TGTGCCAGCAGTTACTCGCAGGCCCGCTATGGCTACACCTTC

abundance: .
j_gene: TRBJ1-2
v_gene: TRBV28
d_gene: .
CDR3aa: CASKFTGTFWGYTF
CDR3nt: TGTGCCAGCAAGTTTACAGGGACCTTTTGGGGCTACACCTTC

abundance: .
j_gene: TRBJ1-2
v_gene: TRBV5-1
d_gene: TRBD1
CDR3aa: CASSWDRGDGYTF
CDR3nt: TGCGCCAGCAGCTGGGACAGGGGAGATGGCTACACCTTC

abundance: once
j_gene: TRBJ2-5
v_gene: TRBV5-5
d_gene: .
CDR3aa: CASSPSRYRVPQETQYF
CDR3nt: TGTGCCAGCAGCCCCTCCCGATACAGGGTCCCTCAAGAGACCCAGTACTTC

abundance: .
j_gene: TRBJ2-5
v_gene: TRBV19
d_gene: .
CDR3aa: CASSIDGGAGETQYF
CDR3nt: TGTGCCAGTAGTATAGATGGGGGCGCCGGGGAGACCCAGTACTTC

abundance: .
j_gene: TRBJ1-5
v_gene: TRBV27
d_gene: .
CDR3aa: CASRPGQGQPQHF
CDR3nt: TGTGCCAGCAGACCCGGGCAGGGTCAGCCCCAGCATTTT

abundance: .
j_gene: TRBJ1-4
v_gene: TRBV7-9
d_gene: .
CDR3aa: CASSLGRGANEKLFF
CDR3nt: TGTGCCAGCAGCTTAGGGCGAGGAGCTAATGAAAAACTGTTTTTT

abundance: .
j_gene: TRBJ2-1
v_gene: TRBV18
d_gene: TRBD2
CDR3aa: CASSNSGGDIEQFF
CDR3nt: TGTGCCAGCTCTAATAGCGGGGGGGATATTGAGCAGTTCTTC

abundance: .
j_gene: TRBJ2-7
v_gene: TRBV9
d_gene: .
CDR3aa: CASAGAVGDEQYF
CDR3nt: TGTGCCAGCGCGGGGGCTGTAGGGGACGAGCAGTACTTC

abundance: .
j_gene: TRBJ2-1
v_gene: TRBV2
d_gene: TRBD2
CDR3aa: CASRPLAGGDNEQFF
CDR3nt: TGTGCCAGCAGGCCCCTAGCGGGGGGAGACAATGAGCAGTTCTTC

abundance: .
j_gene: TRBJ1-2
v_gene: TRBV6-5
d_gene: .
CDR3aa: CASSYRRHYGYTF
CDR3nt: TGTGCCAGCAGTTACCGCAGGCACTATGGCTACACCTTC

abundance: .
j_gene: TRBJ2-1
v_gene: TRBV9
d_gene: .
CDR3aa: CASSVGAYNEQFF
CDR3nt: TGTGCCAGCAGCGTCGGGGCCTACAATGAGCAGTTCTTC

abundance: .
j_gene: TRBJ1-2
v_gene: TRBV2
d_gene: .
CDR3aa: CASSEGAQGYGYTF
CDR3nt: TGTGCCAGCAGTGAGGGGGCGCAGGGCTATGGCTACACCTTC

abundance: .
j_gene: TRBJ2-2
v_gene: TRBV5-1
d_gene: .
CDR3aa: CASSPVVQGNTGELFF
CDR3nt: TGCGCCAGCAGCCCCGTAGTGCAGGGTAACACCGGGGAGCTGTTTTTT

abundance: .
j_gene: TRBJ2-1
v_gene: TRBV29-1
d_gene: TRBD2
CDR3aa: CSVEVATSGNNEQFF
CDR3nt: TGCAGCGTTGAAGTGGCGACTAGCGGAAACAATGAGCAGTTCTTC

abundance: .
j_gene: TRBJ2-1
v_gene: TRBV6-5
d_gene: .
CDR3aa: CASTWRQGLGDEQFF
CDR3nt: TGTGCCAGCACTTGGAGGCAGGGGTTGGGGGATGAGCAGTTCTTC

abundance: once
j_gene: TRBJ1-5
v_gene: TRBV19
d_gene: .
CDR3aa: CASSGTHYSNQPQHF
CDR3nt: TGTGCCAGTAGTGGGACACATTATAGCAATCAGCCCCAGCATTTT

abundance: once
j_gene: TRBJ2-1
v_gene: TRBV6-5
d_gene: .
CDR3aa: CASGGAGRNEQFF
CDR3nt: TGTGCCAGCGGGGGGGCGGGTAGGAATGAGCAGTTCTTC

abundance: .
j_gene: TRBJ2-7
v_gene: TRBV6-1
d_gene: .
CDR3aa: CASSDRAVAYEQYF
CDR3nt: TGTGCCAGCAGTGACAGGGCCGTGGCCTACGAGCAGTACTTC

abundance: .
j_gene: TRBJ2-1
v_gene: TRBV5-6
d_gene: TRBD2
CDR3aa: CASSNPGLAGENEQFF
CDR3nt: TGTGCCAGCAGCAACCCCGGACTAGCGGGAGAGAATGAGCAGTTCTTC

abundance: .
j_gene: TRBJ2-6
v_gene: TRBV19
d_gene: .
CDR3aa: CASNIQVGGANVLTF
CDR3nt: TGTGCCAGTAATATACAGGTTGGTGGGGCCAACGTCCTGACTTTC

abundance: .
j_gene: TRBJ2-7
v_gene: TRBV6-1
d_gene: .
CDR3aa: CASSVGQTYEQYF
CDR3nt: TGTGCCAGCAGTGTTGGACAGACCTACGAGCAGTACTTC

abundance: once
j_gene: TRBJ2-5
v_gene: TRBV7-9
d_gene: .
CDR3aa: CASSSRGDGETQYF
CDR3nt: TGTGCCAGCAGCTCGCGCGGGGACGGGGAGACCCAGTACTTC

abundance: .
j_gene: TRBJ2-6
v_gene: TRBV27
d_gene: .
CDR3aa: CASSLSRAGANVLTF
CDR3nt: TGTGCCAGCAGTTTATCCCGGGCTGGGGCCAACGTCCTGACTTTC

abundance: .
j_gene: TRBJ2-3
v_gene: TRBV4-1
d_gene: .
CDR3aa: CASGPRLDTDTQYF
CDR3nt: TGCGCCAGCGGCCCAAGACTTGACACAGATACGCAGTATTTT

abundance: .
j_gene: TRBJ2-7
v_gene: TRBV5-1
d_gene: TRBD1
CDR3aa: CASSPGQGAEEQYF
CDR3nt: TGCGCCAGCAGCCCGGGACAGGGGGCAGAGGAGCAGTACTTC

abundance: .
j_gene: TRBJ2-7
v_gene: TRBV1
d_gene: .
CDR3aa: CTSRDTEFYEQYF
CDR3nt: TGCACCTCTCGGGACACAGAATTTTACGAGCAGTACTTC